This T cell receptor (beta chain) originates from a study of cytomegalovirus exposure and HLA in healthy donors. Study results and limitations: TRBV6-2, TRBV6-3 and some other V segments were excluded as indistinguishable.

The PCR employed 60 Vbeta primers together with 13 Jbeta primers. Sequencing was performed with immunoSEQ multiplex PCR; in TCRdb, only in-frame clones are kept and a portion is missing. The table records around 130,000 clones, around 83% of them present only once. CDR1 is MNHEY, CDR2 SVGAGI, per germline. The CDR3 covers 16 residues. J gave up 7 bases and V 2 bases, and 8 bases lay outside the gene matches. With respect to this clone: Its antigen is not identified.

The clonotype comes from a girl aged 2-10 years in good health and CMV-seronegative. The sample was PBMCs. J is TRBJ1-2 and V is TRBV6-5, with 12 bases lining up with TRBD1. CDR3 region: CASSYAGRDRGLGYTF. The CDR3 DNA reads as TGTGCCAGCAGTTACGCGGGCCGGGACAGGGGGCTTGGCTACACCTTC.